Presented here are 28 T cell receptor beta chains from one specimen sequenced in a study of blood T cell repertoires in COVID-19. Only in-frame clones appear in the TCRdb table, and some are missing; sequencing was by immunoSEQ multiplex PCR. The sample holds 120,000 or so clones, around 63% seen once. Specimen: peripheral blood. These receptors came from a woman aged 70-85 years with acute or convalescent COVID-19.

V usage is TRBV7-9 and J usage is TRBJ1-3, with D uncertain. The CDR3 is made up of 15 amino acids. Trimming pared 4 bases from V and 0 bases from J, leaving 10 bases between. Germline-derived CDR1 and CDR2 are SEHNR and FQNEAQ (reference sequence). CDR3 DNA sequence: TGTGCCAGCAGCTACGCGGGCTCCTCTGGAAACACCATATATTTT. Amino acid sequence: CASSYAGSSGNTIYF. Supplemented by reference TRBV7-9 and TRBJ1-3, the full variable domain reads DTGVSQNPRHKITKRGQNVTFRCDPISEHNRLYWYRQTLGQGPEFLTYFQNEAQLEKSRLLSDRFSAERPKGSFSTLEIQRTEQGDSAMYLCASSYAGSSGNTIYFGEGSWLTVV.

There are many counts of this clone. The chain couples TRBV5-1 to TRBJ2-7, with a weak D call TRBD1 (6 bases). V lost 4 bases to trimming and J lost 1 base, with 18 bases between them. Per the germline V gene, CDR1 is SGHRS and CDR2 is YFSETQ. This CDR3 has 16 residues. CDR3 nucleotide sequence: TGCGCCAGCAGCCCGAGTGGGGGCGAGAGGTCCTACGAGCAGTACTTC. This encodes CASSPSGGERSYEQYF.

This clone was observed many times. The rearrangement joins TRBV19 to TRBJ2-5, with D perhaps matching TRBD2 (6 bases). Trimming left V 8 bases short and J 4 bases short, with 11 bases between. This CDR3 is 12 amino acids long. Germline V gene data show CDR1 as LNHDA and CDR2 as SQIVND (reference sequence). The CDR3 region is CASGWRGETQYF. CDR3 nucleotides: TGTGCCAGTGGATGGAGGGGAGAGACCCAGTACTTC.

V is TRBV6-5 and J is TRBJ1-4; D is ambiguous. From germline, CDR1 is MNHEY and CDR2 SVGAGI. V was cut by 8 bases and J by 1 base, with 5 bases left in between. This CDR3 has 12 amino acids. The CDR3 sequence is CASAKTNEKLFF. CDR3 DNA: TGTGCCAGCGCGAAAACTAATGAAAAACTGTTTTTT.

The chain is built from TRBV4-1 and TRBJ1-5, with 8 bases that match TRBD1. Trimming removed 1 base from V and 11 bases from J; junction bases left unmatched: 13. The germline CDR1 and CDR2 sequences are MGHRA and YSYEKL. The length of the CDR3 is 16 residues. This chain's CDR3 is CASSQVPGQVGMAQHF. For the CDR3, the DNA is TGCGCCAGCAGCCAAGTACCGGGACAGGTTGGTATGGCCCAGCATTTT.

The chain links TRBV27 to TRBJ2-3; a weak D match, TRBD1 (6 bases). The germline V and J ends were trimmed by 4 bases and 6 bases, with 17 bases remaining between them. This CDR3 spans 15 amino acids. Germline V lookup: CDR1 MNHEY, CDR2 SMNVEV (reference sequence). In DNA, the CDR3 is TGTGCCAGCAGTTCATGGGGGCAGGTTGGGGATACGCAGTATTTT. Amino acids: CASSSWGQVGDTQYF.

This clone was recorded only once. The genes are TRBV2 and TRBJ2-1, with 9 bases matching TRBD1. The CDR3 is 13 amino acids. Germline CDR1 is SNHLY and CDR2 is FYNNEI. The J segment lost 5 bases and the V segment lost 8 bases, leaving 4 bases of the junction unmatched. This CDR3 reads CASDRGFNNEQFF. The CDR3 DNA follows: TGTGCCAGCGACAGGGGGTTTAACAATGAGCAGTTCTTC.

This chain uses TRBV5-1 with TRBJ2-5; the D gene is possibly TRBD2 (6 bases). The CDR3 consists of 14 residues. CDR1 is SGHRS and CDR2 is YFSETQ in the germline V gene. The V and J ends lost 7 bases and 5 bases respectively, with 18 bases between them. In DNA, the CDR3 is TGCGCCAGCGACTCCGGCGGGAAGGGGGAGACCCAGTACTTC. Translated: CASDSGGKGETQYF.

V gene TRBV10-3 combines with J gene TRBJ2-1; 8 bases line up with TRBD1. The length of the CDR3 is 16 residues. Trimming cost V 6 bases and J 5 bases; bases outside gene matches: 12. Germline V gene lookup returns CDR1 ENHRY and CDR2 SYGVKD. CDR3 region: CAISNDRGRENNEQFF. CDR3 DNA sequence: TGTGCCATCAGCAACGACAGGGGCCGGGAAAACAATGAGCAGTTCTTC.

The chain uses TRBV6-1 and TRBJ2-7; D is perhaps TRBD2 (6 bases). CDR3 size: 12 residues. The V gene's germline CDR1 is MNHNS and CDR2 SASEGT. V dropped 5 bases and J dropped 2 bases, with 7 bases sitting between them. CDR3 in amino acids: CASSPGAYEQYF. CDR3 sequence (DNA): TGTGCCAGCAGTCCGGGGGCCTACGAGCAGTACTTC.

The chain couples TRBV7-9 to TRBJ1-2, with D tentatively TRBD1 (5 bases). Germline V gene data show CDR1 as SEHNR and CDR2 as FQNEAQ (reference sequence). The CDR3 loop spans 14 amino acids. Trimming cost V 1 base and J 7 bases, with 13 bases left between them. As DNA, the CDR3 is TGTGCCAGCAGCTTAGGTTCGGGGGGACGTGGCTACACCTTC. Protein product: CASSLGSGGRGYTF.

In its sample, this clone was seen once. The chain is built from TRBV28 and TRBJ2-4; TRBD2 matches 11 bases. Germline trimming cut 5 bases from V and 0 bases from J; bases unmatched to any gene: 18. This CDR3 spans 21 amino acids. Germline CDR1 is MDHEN and CDR2 is SYDVKM. The CDR3 region has the DNA TGTGCCAGCAGTCCCACGGGGGAGGCTAGCGGGAGGCGTGGAGCCAAAAACATTCAGTACTTC. Translating it yields CASSPTGEASGRRGAKNIQYF. The full variable domain, completed using reference TRBV28 and TRBJ2-4, is DVKVTQSSRYLVKRTGEKVFLECVQDMDHENMFWYRQDPGLGLRLIYFSYDVKMKEKGDIPEGYSVSREKKERFSLILESASTNQTSMYLCASSPTGEASGRRGAKNIQYFGAGTRLSVL.

J is TRBJ1-5 and V is TRBV3-1 (or the pseudogene TRBV3-2); a weak D match, TRBD1 (6 bases). Trimming shortened V by 0 bases and J by 4 bases, and 7 bases separated the two germline ends. There are 14 residues in the CDR3. Germline V lookup: CDR1 LGHDT, CDR2 YNNKEL (reference sequence). CDR3 bases: TGTGCCAGCAGCCAAGATGGGACAAATCAGCCCCAGCATTTT. Amino acids: CASSQDGTNQPQHF.

This clone was detected only a few times. J is TRBJ2-2 and V is TRBV12-3 or TRBV12-4; D unresolved. V dropped 7 bases and J dropped 4 bases, with 7 bases sitting between them. The CDR3 consists of 12 residues. This CDR3 is CASTPSTGELFF. CDR3 sequence (DNA): TGTGCCAGCACCCCATCCACCGGGGAGCTGTTTTTT.

V gene TRBV5-4 combines with J gene TRBJ2-1; D gene ambiguous. Trimming pared 4 bases from V and 7 bases from J, leaving 12 bases between. The CDR3 is 13 residues long. Germline V gives CDR1 SGHNT, CDR2 YYREEE (reference sequence). The DNA of the CDR3 is TGTGCCAGCAGCCCCAGTAAGTGGAATGAGCAGTTCTTC. Protein product: CASSPSKWNEQFF.

CDR3: CASTNPGQGSYGYTF. The CDR3, as DNA: TGTGCCAGCACCAACCCGGGACAGGGCTCCTATGGCTACACCTTC. The rearrangement uses TRBV6-5 and TRBJ1-2, with TRBD1 matching over 9 bases. J was trimmed by 4 bases and V by 7 bases; bases with no gene match: 10. The germline V gene encodes CDR1 MNHEY and CDR2 SVGAGI. CDR3 length equals 15 residues.

V is TRBV11-2 and J is TRBJ1-2, with D perhaps TRBD1 (5 bases). The V end was cut by 4 bases, the J end by 4 bases, with 19 bases between. Looked up from germline, CDR1 is SGHAT and CDR2 is FQNNGV. This CDR3 comprises 16 residues. The CDR3 reads CASSSPGSSGAYGYTF. The CDR3 DNA reads as TGTGCCAGCAGCTCCCCAGGGTCCTCTGGCGCCTATGGCTACACCTTC. The variable domain in full, completed from reference TRBV11-2 and TRBJ1-2, reads EAGVAQSPRYKIIEKRQSVAFWCNPISGHATLYWYQQILGQGPKLLIQFQNNGVVDDSQLPKDRFSAERLKGVDSTLKIQPAKLEDSAVYLCASSSPGSSGAYGYTFGSGTRLTVV.

This chain connects TRBV4-1 to TRBJ2-7, with 9 bases identical to TRBD2. The germline V gene encodes CDR1 MGHRA and CDR2 YSYEKL. The CDR3 runs to 16 residues. J was trimmed by 0 bases and V by 3 bases; bases with no gene match: 6. CDR3 sequence (DNA): TGCGCCAGCAGCCACAGGGAGGGACTAGCCTCCTACGAGCAGTACTTC. Its protein is CASSHREGLASYEQYF.

The rearrangement joins TRBV6-5 to TRBJ1-1; D possibly corresponds to TRBD1 (5 bases). CDR1 is MNHEY and CDR2 is SVGAGI in the germline V gene. With 0 bases removed from V and 7 bases from J, the gap between germline ends came to 18 bases. The CDR3 loop spans 16 amino acids. CDR3 DNA sequence: TGTGCCAGCAGTTACTCGGCGGGGGGAACCCTCGGTGAAGCTTTCTTT. This sequence encodes CASSYSAGGTLGEAFF.

This chain connects TRBV14 to TRBJ2-2; 7 bases align to TRBD1. With 2 bases clipped from V and 0 bases from J, the junction kept 0 bases outside the gene matches. Germline lookup yields CDR1 SGHDN and CDR2 FVKESK. CDR3 length: 15 amino acids. The CDR3 region is CASSQTGANTGELFF. In nucleotides, the CDR3 is TGTGCCAGCAGCCAAACAGGGGCGAACACCGGGGAGCTGTTTTTT. The full variable domain, with the rest looked up from reference TRBV14 and TRBJ2-2, is EAGVTQFPSHSVIEKGQTVTLRCDPISGHDNLYWYRRVMGKEIKFLLHFVKESKQDESGMPNNRFLAERTGGTYSTLKVQPAELEDSGVYFCASSQTGANTGELFFGEGSRLTVL.

The rearrangement uses TRBV30 and TRBJ2-2, with a weak D call TRBD2 (6 bases). Germline V gene data show CDR1 as GTSNPN and CDR2 as SVGIG (reference sequence). Trimming removed 3 bases at V and 5 bases at J, with 31 bases between. The length of the CDR3 is 20 residues. CDR3 residues: CAWSDRPEERVARRTGELFF. CDR3 nucleotide sequence: TGTGCCTGGAGCGATCGTCCCGAAGAGCGGGTAGCGCGTCGGACCGGGGAGCTGTTTTTT. Variable domain in full (rest from reference TRBV30 and TRBJ2-2): SQTIHQWPATLVQPVGSPLSLECTVEGTSNPNLYWYRQAAGRGLQLLFYSVGIGQISSEVPQNLSASRPQDRQFILSSKKLLLSDSGFYLCAWSDRPEERVARRTGELFFGEGSRLTVL.

This clone was seen only a few times. The rearrangement uses TRBV27 and TRBJ2-4; 11 nucleotides line up with TRBD2. Germline-derived CDR1 and CDR2 are MNHEY and SMNVEV (reference sequence). The CDR3 runs 18 residues. The trim removed 6 bases at V and 0 bases at J, leaving 10 bases unmatched. CDR3 in amino acids: CASSPQLAGAVAKNIQYF. The CDR3 nucleotides are TGTGCCAGCAGCCCTCAACTAGCGGGGGCTGTAGCCAAAAACATTCAGTACTTC.

This chain links TRBV5-1 with TRBJ2-6, with 8 positions matching TRBD1. The CDR3 loop spans 16 amino acids. Germline CDR1 SGHRS, CDR2 YFSETQ. V lost 8 bases to trimming and J lost 0 bases; unmatched junction nucleotides: 7. The CDR3 sequence: CASSTGAISGANVLTF. The CDR3 nucleotides read TGCGCCAGTTCGACAGGGGCCATCTCTGGGGCCAACGTCCTGACTTTC.

This chain joins TRBV3-1 (or the pseudogene TRBV3-2) and TRBJ2-2; possible D gene TRBD1, 6 bases. The germline V and J ends were trimmed by 3 bases and 2 bases, with 19 bases remaining between them. Germline CDR1 and CDR2: LGHDT and YNNKEL (reference sequence). The CDR3 is made up of 18 amino acids. CDR3 DNA sequence: TGTGCCAGCAGCCACGGCCTCCAACAGGGTAGAAACACCGGGGAGCTGTTTTTT. This gives the protein CASSHGLQQGRNTGELFF.

This clone was seen just once. The V and J genes are TRBV5-5 and TRBJ2-1, with 8 positions matching TRBD1. This CDR3 is built from 18 residues. J gave up 2 bases and V 2 bases, and 12 bases lay outside the gene matches. Germline V CDR1 and CDR2: SGHKS, YYEKEE (reference sequence). CDR3 in DNA: TGTGCCAGCAGCTTTTGGTTTGGGGGACAGGCCACCTACAATGAGCAGTTCTTC. The encoded protein is CASSFWFGGQATYNEQFF. Supplemented by reference TRBV5-5 and TRBJ2-1, the full variable domain reads DAGVTQSPTHLIKTRGQQVTLRCSPISGHKSVSWYQQVLGQGPQFIFQYYEKEERGRGNFPDRFSARQFPNYSSELNVNALLLGDSALYLCASSFWFGGQATYNEQFFGPGTRLTVL.

This clone is medium-sized in the sample. The rearrangement joins TRBV27 to TRBJ1-2; perhaps TRBD1 as D (6 bases). Germline V CDR1 and CDR2: MNHEY, SMNVEV (reference sequence). The V and J ends lost 6 bases and 2 bases respectively, with 13 bases between them. This CDR3 region has 14 residues. The CDR3 DNA follows: TGTGCCAGCAGCACAACGACAGGCAACTATGGCTACACCTTC. This gives the protein CASSTTTGNYGYTF.

V and J are TRBV4-3 and TRBJ2-3; 7 nucleotides line up with TRBD2. The V gene end was trimmed by 3 bases and the J gene end by 1 base; junction bases not matched to a gene: 7. The CDR3 has 16 residues. Germline lookup yields CDR1 LGHNA and CDR2 YSLEER. The CDR3 DNA is TGCGCCAGCAGCCAGGATCCGGGGGGAGGCACAGATACGCAGTATTTT. Its protein product is CASSQDPGGGTDTQYF.

There are a few counts of this clone. The V call is TRBV27, the J call TRBJ1-4, with unresolved D. This CDR3 has 12 residues. V gave up 6 bases and J gave up 4 bases, with 6 bases separating them. Germline-derived CDR1 and CDR2 are MNHEY and SMNVEV (reference sequence). The CDR3 bases are TGTGCCAGCAGGGCGGTTAATGAAAAACTGTTTTTT. It encodes CASRAVNEKLFF.